One sample yielded the 9 T cell receptor beta chains listed below, sequenced in a study of shared clonotypes between healthy human individuals (TCRdb year 2020). Libraries were built with the immunoSEQ multiplex PCR assay. TCRdb took this table from immuneACCESS and kept in-frame rearrangements with V and J called. Such tables lack part of the clones; where checked against another copy, unresolved V genes explain under half of the gap, and the rest is unexplained. Across this sample there are 650,000 to 800,000 clones, with approximately 90% seen only once. Of the sample, 24% is held by the ten largest clones. CD8 naive samples were CD45RO-negative cells positively selected for CCR7, giving a CD45RA+CCR7+ population that excluded TemRA cells. The specimen sequenced was naive CD8+ T cells sorted from blood. The label giving this sample's cell subset or site can be read as: CD45RA+CCR7+. The receptors were gathered from a man aged 25-40 years in good health.

The chain joins TRBV30 to TRBJ2-5, with a tentative D call TRBD1 (5 bases). This CDR3 has 16 residues. V shed 0 bases and J shed 5 bases, with 19 bases lying between them. CDR1 GTSNPN and CDR2 SVGIG come from the germline V gene (reference sequence). This chain's CDR3 is CAWSVFLGESMETQYF. As DNA, the CDR3 is TGTGCCTGGAGTGTATTTCTAGGGGAAAGTATGGAGACCCAGTACTTC.

The chain couples TRBV28 to TRBJ1-5; D gene unclear. Deletions cut 1 base from V and 9 bases from J, with 13 bases between. The CDR3 is 14 amino acids. From germline, CDR1 is MDHEN and CDR2 SYDVKM. CDR3 in DNA: TGTGCCAGCAGTTTATTTAGGACCTCCGGGCCCCAGCATTTT. Translation: CASSLFRTSGPQHF. Drawing the rest from reference TRBV28 and TRBJ1-5, the complete variable domain is DVKVTQSSRYLVKRTGEKVFLECVQDMDHENMFWYRQDPGLGLRLIYFSYDVKMKEKGDIPEGYSVSREKKERFSLILESASTNQTSMYLCASSLFRTSGPQHFGDGTRLSIL.

The chain employs TRBV6-6 and TRBJ2-7, with D perhaps TRBD2 (5 bases). V was shortened by 3 bases and J by 3 bases, with 6 bases between the two germline ends. Germline lookup yields CDR1 MNHNY and CDR2 SVGAGI (reference sequence). CDR3 length equals 12 residues. The CDR3 loop reads CASSYEGYEQYF. CDR3 DNA sequence: TGTGCCAGCAGTTATGAGGGCTACGAGCAGTACTTC.

In DNA, the CDR3 is TGTGCCAGCAGCTGGGGGTCCGGGGGCGGACGCTACGAGCAGTACTTC. The encoded protein is CASSWGSGGGRYEQYF. The V and J genes are TRBV5-5 and TRBJ2-7, with D perhaps assigned TRBD1 or TRBD2 (6 bases each). In germline, CDR1 is SGHKS, CDR2 YYEKEE (reference sequence). This CDR3 region has 16 residues. Trimming pared 3 bases from V and 3 bases from J, leaving 19 bases between.

The chain couples TRBV23-1 to TRBJ1-5, with D perhaps TRBD1 (5 bases). TRBV23-1 is classed as an ORF, of uncertain function. Trimming removed 1 base from V and 5 bases from J, with 18 bases in between. This CDR3 spans 17 amino acids. The CDR3 region has the DNA TGCGCCAGCAGTCAATACCCCAGGGAAGAGTTTGATCAGCCCCAGCATTTT. Translating it yields CASSQYPREEFDQPQHF.

The chain uses TRBV11-2 and TRBJ2-1; perhaps TRBD2 as D (5 bases). Trimming left V 5 bases short and J 0 bases short, with 23 bases between. CDR3 length: 19 amino acids. Germline-derived CDR1 and CDR2 are SGHAT and FQNNGV. CDR3: CASSPNLSQHGSSYNEQFF. As DNA, the CDR3 is TGTGCCAGCAGCCCAAACCTGAGCCAACATGGGAGCTCCTACAATGAGCAGTTCTTC.

The V call is TRBV6-5, the J call TRBJ1-5; no firm D call. From germline, CDR1 is MNHEY and CDR2 SVGAGI. The CDR3 loop spans 13 amino acids. Between the trimmed V and J ends, which lost 4 bases and 5 bases, there was a span of 9 bases. The CDR3 loop is CASSLRVDQPQHF. DNA for the CDR3: TGTGCCAGCAGTTTGCGGGTAGATCAGCCCCAGCATTTT.

V gene TRBV30 combines with J gene TRBJ2-7; 9 nucleotides agree with TRBD1. Germline V gives CDR1 GTSNPN, CDR2 SVGIG (reference sequence). The V segment lost 4 bases and the J segment 3 bases; nucleotides outside the gene matches: 4. This CDR3 is 13 amino acids long. CDR3 protein: CAWTGTGFYEQYF. DNA of the CDR3: TGTGCCTGGACGGGGACAGGGTTCTACGAGCAGTACTTC.

The chain links TRBV28 to TRBJ2-7, with 7 bases identical to TRBD2. V gave up 5 bases and J gave up 2 bases; unmatched junction bases: 9. The CDR3 has 15 amino acids. Germline V CDR1 and CDR2: MDHEN, SYDVKM. CDR3 DNA sequence: TGTGCCAGCAGTCCGGCTGGGGGAGGGCCCTACGAGCAGTACTTC. Residues: CASSPAGGGPYEQYF.